This TCR beta chain was captured in a study of shared clonotypes between healthy human individuals. On the study more broadly: For every donor, three CD4 naive, three CD4 memory, two CD8 naive and one CD8 memory plates were used.

The CDR3 has 15 residues. Trimming took 6 bases from V and 5 from J, leaving 16 bases between them. Germline CDR1 LNHDA, CDR2 SQIVND (reference sequence). For each subset, genomic DNA was distributed in equal portions over several immunoSEQ plates. The method was immunoSEQ multiplex PCR; TCRdb's version includes in-frame clones alone and lacks a portion of them. The sample lists fewer than 1 million clones; 90% to 97% were seen once. CD45RO-negative, CCR7-positively selected cells formed the naive CD8 fraction, excluding terminally differentiated effector memory CD45RA+ cells. This receptor was obtained from a man aged 30 to 39 in good health. Specimen: naive CD8+ T cells sorted from blood. The rearrangement links TRBV19 to TRBJ1-4; D perhaps matches TRBD1 (6 bases). CDR3 DNA sequence: TGTGCCAGTAGCCTCCAGGGGTACGGGAATGAAAAACTGTTTTTT. This translates into CASSLQGYGNEKLFF. The full variable domain, its missing parts supplied by reference TRBV19 and TRBJ1-4, is DGGITQSPKYLFRKEGQNVTLSCEQNLNHDAMYWYRQDPGQGLRLIYYSQIVNDFQKGDIAEGYSVSREKKESFPLTVTSAQKNPTAFYLCASSLQGYGNEKLFFGSGTQLSVL.